This T cell receptor (beta chain) was found in a study of control samples from healthy donors and cancer patients. CDR3 length: 16 residues. Germline loops: CDR1 SGHDN, CDR2 FVKESK. V shed 5 bases and J 4 bases; nucleotides not matched to a gene: 5. TCRdb's copy holds only in-frame clones and misses some; the assay was immunoSEQ multiplex PCR. Here the sample spans more than 110,000 clones, roughly 92% being singletons. The gene calls are TRBV14 and TRBJ2-1; 13 nucleotides agree with TRBD2. Sequencing was done on a sample of blood. The TCR sequence derives from a man aged 30 to 39 in good health. The CDR3 reads CASSALAGGSYNEQFF. CDR3 DNA: TGTGCCAGCAGCGCACTAGCGGGAGGGTCTTACAATGAGCAGTTCTTC.